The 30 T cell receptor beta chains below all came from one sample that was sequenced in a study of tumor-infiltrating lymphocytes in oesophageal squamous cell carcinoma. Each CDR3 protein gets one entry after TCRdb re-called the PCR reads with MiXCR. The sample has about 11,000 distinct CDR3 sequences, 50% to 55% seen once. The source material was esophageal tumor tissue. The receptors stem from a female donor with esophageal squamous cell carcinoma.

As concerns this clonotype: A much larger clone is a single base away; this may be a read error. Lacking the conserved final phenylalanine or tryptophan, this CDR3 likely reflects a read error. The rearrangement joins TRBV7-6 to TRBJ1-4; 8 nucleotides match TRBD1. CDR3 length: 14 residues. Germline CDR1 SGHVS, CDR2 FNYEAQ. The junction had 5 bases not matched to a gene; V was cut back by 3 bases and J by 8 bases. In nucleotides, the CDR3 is TGTGCCAGCAGCTTTGGACAGGGAGGGGAAAAACTGTTTTTA. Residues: CASSFGQGGEKLFL.

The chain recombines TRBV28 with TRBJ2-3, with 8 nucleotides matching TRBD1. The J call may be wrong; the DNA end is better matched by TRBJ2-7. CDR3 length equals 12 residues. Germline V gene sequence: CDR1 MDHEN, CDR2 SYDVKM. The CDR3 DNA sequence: TGTGCCAGCAGCTGGACAGGGTACGAGCAGTACTTC. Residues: CASSWTGYEQYF.

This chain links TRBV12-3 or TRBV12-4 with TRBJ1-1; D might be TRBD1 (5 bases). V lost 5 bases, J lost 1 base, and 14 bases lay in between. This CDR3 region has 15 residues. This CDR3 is CASSRGDFGNTEAFF. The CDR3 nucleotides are TGTGCCAGCAGTAGAGGGGATTTCGGGAACACTGAAGCTTTCTTT.

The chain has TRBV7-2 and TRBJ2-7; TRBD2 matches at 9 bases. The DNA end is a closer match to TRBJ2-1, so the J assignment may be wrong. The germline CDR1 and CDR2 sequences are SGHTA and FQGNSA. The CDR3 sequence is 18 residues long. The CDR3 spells CASSLASTAGTSLNEQFF. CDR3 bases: TGTGCCAGCAGCTTAGCGAGTACCGCCGGGACTAGCCTCAATGAGCAGTTCTTC.

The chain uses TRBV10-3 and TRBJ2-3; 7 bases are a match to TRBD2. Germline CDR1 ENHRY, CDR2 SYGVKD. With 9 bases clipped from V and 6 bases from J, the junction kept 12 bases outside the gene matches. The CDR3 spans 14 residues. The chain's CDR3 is CAIWEGQGRDTQYF. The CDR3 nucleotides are TGTGCCATTTGGGAGGGCCAAGGGCGGGATACGCAGTATTTT.

The CDR3 loop is CASSFLAGPNTGELFF. The CDR3 DNA follows: TGTGCCAGCAGTTTCCTAGCGGGTCCGAACACCGGGGAGCTGTTTTTT. This rearrangement joins TRBV2 to TRBJ2-2, with TRBD2 identical over 8 bases. Germline V gives CDR1 SNHLY, CDR2 FYNNEI. There are 16 residues in the CDR3. V lost 5 bases to trimming and J lost 0 bases; unmatched junction nucleotides: 5.

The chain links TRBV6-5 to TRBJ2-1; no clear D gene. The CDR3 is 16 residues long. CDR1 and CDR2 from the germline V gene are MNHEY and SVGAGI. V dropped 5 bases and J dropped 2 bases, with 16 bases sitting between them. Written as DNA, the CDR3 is TGTGCCAGCAGTCGCTTGGTAGGGATCACCTACAATGAGCAGTTCTTC. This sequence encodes CASSRLVGITYNEQFF.

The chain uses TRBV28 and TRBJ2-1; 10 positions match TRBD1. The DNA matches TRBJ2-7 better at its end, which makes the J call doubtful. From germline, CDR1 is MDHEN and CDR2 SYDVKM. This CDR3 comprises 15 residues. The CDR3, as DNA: TGTGCCAGCAGCTCTCAGGGACAGGGGTCCTACGAGCAGTACTTC. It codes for CASSSQGQGSYEQYF.

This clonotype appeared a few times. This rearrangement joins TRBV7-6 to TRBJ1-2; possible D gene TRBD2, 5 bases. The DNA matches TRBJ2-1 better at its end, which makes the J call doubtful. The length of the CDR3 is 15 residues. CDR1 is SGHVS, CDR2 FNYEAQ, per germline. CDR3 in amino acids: CASSRSLVSYNEQFF. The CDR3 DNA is TGTGCCAGCAGCCGTTCACTAGTGAGTTACAATGAGCAGTTCTTC.

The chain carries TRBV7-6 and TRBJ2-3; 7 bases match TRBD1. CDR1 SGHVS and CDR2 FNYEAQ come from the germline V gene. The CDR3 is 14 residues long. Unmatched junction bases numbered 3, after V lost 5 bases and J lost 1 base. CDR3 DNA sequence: TGTGCCAGCAGCCAGGGACAGCGCACAGATACGCAGTATTTT. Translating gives CASSQGQRTDTQYF.

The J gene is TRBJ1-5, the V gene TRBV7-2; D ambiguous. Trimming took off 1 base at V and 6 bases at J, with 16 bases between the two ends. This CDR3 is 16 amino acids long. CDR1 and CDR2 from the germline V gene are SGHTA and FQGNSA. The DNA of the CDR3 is TGTGCCAGCAGCTTAGACGGCCTAGGGCGGGGTCAGCCCCAGCATTTT. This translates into CASSLDGLGRGQPQHF.

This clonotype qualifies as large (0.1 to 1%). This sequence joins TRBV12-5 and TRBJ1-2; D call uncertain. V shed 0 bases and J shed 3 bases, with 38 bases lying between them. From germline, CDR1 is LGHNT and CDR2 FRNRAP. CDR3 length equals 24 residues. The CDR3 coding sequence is TGTGCTAGTGGTTTGGTATTGCTTCCGGACTACTTTGTGCCCGCCGCGGCCAAGGACTATGGCTACACCTTC. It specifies CASGLVLLPDYFVPAAAKDYGYTF.

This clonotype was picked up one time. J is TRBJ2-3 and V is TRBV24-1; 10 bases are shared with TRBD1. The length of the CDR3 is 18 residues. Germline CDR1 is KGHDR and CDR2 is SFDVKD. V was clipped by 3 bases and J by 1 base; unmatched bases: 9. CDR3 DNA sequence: TGTGCCACCAGTGATACGACAGGGGGCGCCTTTGGCACAGATACGCAGTATTTT. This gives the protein CATSDTTGGAFGTDTQYF.

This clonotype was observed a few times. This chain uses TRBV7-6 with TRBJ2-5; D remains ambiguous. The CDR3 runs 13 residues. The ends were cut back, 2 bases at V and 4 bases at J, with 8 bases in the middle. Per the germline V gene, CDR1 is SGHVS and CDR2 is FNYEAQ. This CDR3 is CASSLSGIETQYF. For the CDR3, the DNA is TGTGCCAGCAGCTTATCAGGAATAGAGACCCAGTACTTC.

The CDR3 DNA follows: TGTGCCAGCAGCACTCGGACTAGCGGGAGGTACAATGAGCAGTTCTTC. Residues: CASSTRTSGRYNEQFF. The chain uses TRBV7-2 and TRBJ2-3; 14 positions agree with TRBD2. With the DNA end fitting TRBJ2-1 better, the J assignment may be wrong. This CDR3 contains 16 residues. Germline assignment: CDR1 SGHTA and CDR2 FQGNSA.

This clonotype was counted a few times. The CDR3 loop reads CASSPLGEAGGRETQYF. The CDR3 region has the DNA TGTGCCAGCAGTCCCCTCGGGGAAGCGGGGGGGAGGGAGACCCAGTACTTC. J is TRBJ2-1 and V is TRBV28, with 10 bases lining up with TRBD2. The J call may be faulty, since TRBJ2-5 better matches the DNA end. The CDR3 is 17 residues long. Germline V gene sequence: CDR1 MDHEN, CDR2 SYDVKM.

This CDR3 is CASSSGETQYF. DNA of the CDR3: TGTGCCAGCAGCAGCGGGGAGACCCAGTACTTC. V usage is TRBV7-2 and J usage is TRBJ2-5; D is perhaps TRBD2 (6 bases). V lost 5 bases and J lost 5, with 6 bases in between. The CDR3 is made up of 11 amino acids. Germline V gene lookup returns CDR1 SGHTA and CDR2 FQGNSA.

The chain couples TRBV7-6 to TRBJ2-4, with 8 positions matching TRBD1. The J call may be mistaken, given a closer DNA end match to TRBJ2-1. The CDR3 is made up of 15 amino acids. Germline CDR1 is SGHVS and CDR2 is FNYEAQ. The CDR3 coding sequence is TGTGCCAGCAGCTTAGTCGGCAGGGGGCTCGAGACCCAGTTCTTC. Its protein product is CASSLVGRGLETQFF.

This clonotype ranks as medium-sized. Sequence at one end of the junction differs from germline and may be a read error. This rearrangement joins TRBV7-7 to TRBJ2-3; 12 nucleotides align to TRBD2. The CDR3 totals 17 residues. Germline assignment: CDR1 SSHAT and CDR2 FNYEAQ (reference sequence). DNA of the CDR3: TGTGCTAGCAGCTTCCCCCGACTAGCGGGAGAGGCGGATACGCAGTATTTT. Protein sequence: CASSFPRLAGEADTQYF. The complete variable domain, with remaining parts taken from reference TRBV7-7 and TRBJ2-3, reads GAGVSQSPRYKVTKRGQDVTLRCDPISSHATLYWYQQALGQGPEFLTYFNYEAQPDKSGLPSDRFSAERPEGSISTLTIQRTEQRDSAMYRCASSFPRLAGEADTQYFGPGTRLTVL.

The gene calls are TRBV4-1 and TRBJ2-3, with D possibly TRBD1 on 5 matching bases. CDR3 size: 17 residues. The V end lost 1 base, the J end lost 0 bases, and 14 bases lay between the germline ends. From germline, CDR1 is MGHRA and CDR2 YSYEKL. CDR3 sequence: CASSQGAGLFSTDTQYF. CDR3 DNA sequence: TGCGCCAGCAGCCAAGGAGCAGGGCTATTCAGCACAGATACGCAGTATTTT.

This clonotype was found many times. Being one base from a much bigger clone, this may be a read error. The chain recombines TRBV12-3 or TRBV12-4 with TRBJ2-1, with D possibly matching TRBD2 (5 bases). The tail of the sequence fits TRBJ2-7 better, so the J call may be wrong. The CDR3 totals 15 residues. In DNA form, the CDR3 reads TGTGCCAGCAGTTTAATGGGGAGCTCCTACAATGAGCAGTACTTC. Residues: CASSLMGSSYNEQYF.

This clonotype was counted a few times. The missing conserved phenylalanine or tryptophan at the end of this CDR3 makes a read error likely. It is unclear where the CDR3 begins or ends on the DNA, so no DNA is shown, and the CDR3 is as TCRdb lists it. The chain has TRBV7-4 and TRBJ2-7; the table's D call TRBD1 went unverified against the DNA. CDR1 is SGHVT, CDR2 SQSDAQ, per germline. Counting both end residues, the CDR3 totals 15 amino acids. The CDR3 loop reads CASGLPGGYGYTFGS.

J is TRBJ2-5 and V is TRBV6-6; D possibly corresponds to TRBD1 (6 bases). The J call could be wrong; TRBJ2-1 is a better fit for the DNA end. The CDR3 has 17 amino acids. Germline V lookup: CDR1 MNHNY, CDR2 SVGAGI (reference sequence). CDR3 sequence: CASSYSMAPQGYNEQFF. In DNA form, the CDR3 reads TGTGCCAGCAGTTACTCGATGGCGCCACAGGGTTACAATGAGCAGTTCTTC.

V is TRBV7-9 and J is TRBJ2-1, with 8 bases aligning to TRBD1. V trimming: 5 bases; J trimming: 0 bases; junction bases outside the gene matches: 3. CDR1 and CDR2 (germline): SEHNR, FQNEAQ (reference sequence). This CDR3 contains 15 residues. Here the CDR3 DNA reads TGTGCCAGCAGCCCAACAGGGGGCTCCTACAATGAGCAGTTCTTC. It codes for CASSPTGGSYNEQFF.

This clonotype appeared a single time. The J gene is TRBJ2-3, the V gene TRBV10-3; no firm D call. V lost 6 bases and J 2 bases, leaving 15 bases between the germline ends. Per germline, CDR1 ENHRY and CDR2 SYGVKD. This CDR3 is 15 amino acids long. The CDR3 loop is CAIRDIMGNTDTQYF. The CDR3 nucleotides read TGTGCCATCAGGGATATTATGGGAAACACAGATACGCAGTATTTT.

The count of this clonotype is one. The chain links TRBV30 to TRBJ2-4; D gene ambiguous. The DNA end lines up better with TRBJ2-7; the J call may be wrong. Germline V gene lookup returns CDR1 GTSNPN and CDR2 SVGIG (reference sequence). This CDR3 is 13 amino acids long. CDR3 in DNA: TGTGCCTGGAGTCGGCCCCCGGACCACGAGCAGTACTTC. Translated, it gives CAWSRPPDHEQYF.

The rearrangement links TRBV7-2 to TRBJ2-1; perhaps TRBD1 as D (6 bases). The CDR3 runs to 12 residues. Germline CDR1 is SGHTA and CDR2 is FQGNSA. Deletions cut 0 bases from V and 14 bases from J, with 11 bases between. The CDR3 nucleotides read TGTGCCAGCAGCTTAGCTATTGGACAGAAGTTCTTC. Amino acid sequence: CASSLAIGQKFF.

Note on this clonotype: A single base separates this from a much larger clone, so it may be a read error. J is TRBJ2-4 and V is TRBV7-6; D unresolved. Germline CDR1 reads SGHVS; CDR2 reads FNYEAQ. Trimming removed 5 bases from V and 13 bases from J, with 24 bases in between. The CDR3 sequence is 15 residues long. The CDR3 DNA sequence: TGTGCCAGCAGCCGGGTTGGGCCCCAGGTCCATGAGCAGTACTTC. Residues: CASSRVGPQVHEQYF.

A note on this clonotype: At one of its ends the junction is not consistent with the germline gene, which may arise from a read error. CDR3 amino acids: CASNSLSGGLDEQYF. CDR3 DNA sequence: TGTGCCAGTAACTCCTTGTCGGGCGGTCTCGACGAGCAGTACTTT. This chain links TRBV19 with TRBJ1-6; D is undetermined. CDR1 is LNHDA, CDR2 SQIVND, per germline (reference sequence). The CDR3 sequence is 15 residues long. The complete variable domain, with remaining parts taken from reference TRBV19 and TRBJ1-6, reads DGGITQSPKYLFRKEGQNVTLSCEQNLNHDAMYWYRQDPGQGLRLIYYSQIVNDFQKGDIAEGYSVSREKKESFPLTVTSAQKNPTAFYLCASNSLSGGLDEQYFGNGTRLTVT.

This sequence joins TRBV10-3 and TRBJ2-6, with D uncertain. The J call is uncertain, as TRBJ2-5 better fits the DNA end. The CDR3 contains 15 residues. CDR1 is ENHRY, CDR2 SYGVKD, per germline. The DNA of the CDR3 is TGTGCCATCAGTGAGTCGGACCTGGATGGGGAGACCCAGTACTTC. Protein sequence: CAISESDLDGETQYF.